This T cell receptor beta chain stems from a study of vaccination effects on CD4 cells after COVID-19. Study-wide context: Samples collected post-vaccine were obtained a median of 72 days after the second dose.

ViraFEST assay sequencing came after antigen-specific CD4+ T cells were expanded with viral peptide pools. Following 10 days of culture, CD4+ T cells were isolated. Two doses of either BNT162b2 or mRNA-1273 were given to each participant. The study found no prior SARS-CoV-2 infection in the vaccine recipients, who tested negative for nucleocapsid antibodies. A few million PBMC per well were cultured with 10 IU/ml IL-2 and roughly 10 ug/ml peptides. A half-volume exchange with IL-2 medium occurred on days 3 and 7. Notes on this clone: Its antigen is not identified.

Germline V lookup: CDR1 LGHNA, CDR2 YSLEER. Germline trimming cut 0 bases from V and 7 bases from J; bases unmatched to any gene: 9. The CDR3 covers 16 residues. Only in-frame clones appear in the TCRdb table, and some are missing; sequencing was by immunoSEQ multiplex PCR. The sample records over 50,000 clones, around 78% being singletons. The gene calls are TRBV4-3 and TRBJ1-3, with 7 bases lining up with TRBD1. The sequence was collected from a human donor who received a COVID-19 vaccine. This material consisted of CD4+ T cells from PBMCs cultured with HCoV-229E spike peptides, taken after COVID-19 vaccination. CDR3 nucleotides: TGCGCCAGCAGCCAAGATCTCGCAGGGGGTAGGAACACCATATATTTT. Protein product: CASSQDLAGGRNTIYF.